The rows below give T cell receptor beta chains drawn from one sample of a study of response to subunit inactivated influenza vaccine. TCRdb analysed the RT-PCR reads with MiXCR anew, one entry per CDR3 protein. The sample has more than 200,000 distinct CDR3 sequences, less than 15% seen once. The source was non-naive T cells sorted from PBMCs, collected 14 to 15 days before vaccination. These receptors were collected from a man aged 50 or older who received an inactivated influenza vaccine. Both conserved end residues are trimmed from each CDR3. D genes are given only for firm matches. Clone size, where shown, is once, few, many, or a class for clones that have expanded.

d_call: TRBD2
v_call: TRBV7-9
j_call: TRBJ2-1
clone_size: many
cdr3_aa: ASRHLKRGVDNEQF

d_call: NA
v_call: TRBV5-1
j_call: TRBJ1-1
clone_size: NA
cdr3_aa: ASSFTVGVNTEAF

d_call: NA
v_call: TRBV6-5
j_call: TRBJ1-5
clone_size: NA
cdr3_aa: ASSYTRGGASNQPQH

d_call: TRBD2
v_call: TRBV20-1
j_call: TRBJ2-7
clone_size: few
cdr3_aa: SARVPLAGTYEQY

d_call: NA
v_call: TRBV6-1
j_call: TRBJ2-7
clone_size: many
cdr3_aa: ASSGKTGSSYEQY

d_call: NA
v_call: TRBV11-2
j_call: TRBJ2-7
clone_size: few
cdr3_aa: ASSRIGGGSSYEQY

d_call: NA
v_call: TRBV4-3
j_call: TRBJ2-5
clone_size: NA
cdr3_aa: ASSQRVQETQY

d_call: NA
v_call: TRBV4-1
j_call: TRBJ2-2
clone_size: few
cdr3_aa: ASSQVMDTGELF

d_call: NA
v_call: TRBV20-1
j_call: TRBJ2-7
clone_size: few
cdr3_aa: SASQGLTYEQY

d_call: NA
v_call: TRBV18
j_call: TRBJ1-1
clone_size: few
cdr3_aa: ASRGTTLTEAF

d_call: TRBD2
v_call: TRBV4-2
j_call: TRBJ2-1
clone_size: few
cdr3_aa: ASSQEWTSGSVLEQF

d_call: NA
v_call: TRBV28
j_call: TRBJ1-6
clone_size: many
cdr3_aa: ASTPSLSSYNSPLH

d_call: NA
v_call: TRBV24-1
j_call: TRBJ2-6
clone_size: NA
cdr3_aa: ATLGTESGANVLT

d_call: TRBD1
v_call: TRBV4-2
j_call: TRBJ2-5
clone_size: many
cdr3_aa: ASSHVLTGGIETQY

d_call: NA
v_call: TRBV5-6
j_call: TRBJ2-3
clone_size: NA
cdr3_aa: ASSSQVTDTQY

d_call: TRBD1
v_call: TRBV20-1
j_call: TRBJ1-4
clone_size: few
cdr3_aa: SASQDRGGEKLF

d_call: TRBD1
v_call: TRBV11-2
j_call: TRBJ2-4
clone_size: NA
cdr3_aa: ASSLVPQGVIAKNIQY

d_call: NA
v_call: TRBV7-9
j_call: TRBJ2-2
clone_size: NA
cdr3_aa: ASSLPYINTGELF

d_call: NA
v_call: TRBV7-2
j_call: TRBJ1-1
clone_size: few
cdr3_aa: ASSLSWGVPLGAF

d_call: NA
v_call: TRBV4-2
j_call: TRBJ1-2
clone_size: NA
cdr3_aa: ASSQDLYGNYGYT

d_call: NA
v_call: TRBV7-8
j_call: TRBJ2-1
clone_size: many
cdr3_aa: ASSLNFHFYNEQF

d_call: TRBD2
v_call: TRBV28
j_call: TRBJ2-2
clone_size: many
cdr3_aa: ASRLAGGPTTGELF

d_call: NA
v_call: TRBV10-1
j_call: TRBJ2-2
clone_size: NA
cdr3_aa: ASKQGLTPGSCF

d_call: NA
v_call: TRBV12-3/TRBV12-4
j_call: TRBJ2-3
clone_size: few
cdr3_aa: ASSLSGFPDTQY

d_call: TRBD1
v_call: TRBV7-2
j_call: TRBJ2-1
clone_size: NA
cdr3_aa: ASGTGVYNEQF

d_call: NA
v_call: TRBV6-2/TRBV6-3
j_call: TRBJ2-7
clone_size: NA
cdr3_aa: ASSHDEYEQY

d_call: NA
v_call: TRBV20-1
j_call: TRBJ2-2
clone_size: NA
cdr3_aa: SAGGPLNTGELF

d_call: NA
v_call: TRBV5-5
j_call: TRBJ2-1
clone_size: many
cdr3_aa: ASSPRGANEQF

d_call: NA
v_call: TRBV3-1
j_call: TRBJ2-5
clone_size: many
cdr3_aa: ASSQVLGWTETQY

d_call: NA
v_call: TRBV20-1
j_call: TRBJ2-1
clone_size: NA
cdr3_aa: SALVAVNEQF

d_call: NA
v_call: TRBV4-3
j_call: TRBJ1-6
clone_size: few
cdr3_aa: ASSQGPINSPLH

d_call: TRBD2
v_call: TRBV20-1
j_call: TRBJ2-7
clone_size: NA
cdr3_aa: SAELAGVGEQY

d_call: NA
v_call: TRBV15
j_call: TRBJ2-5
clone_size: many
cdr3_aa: ATSRAAGWGETQY

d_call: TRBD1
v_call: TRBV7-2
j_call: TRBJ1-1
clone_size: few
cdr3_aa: ASSTRGGRVNTEAF

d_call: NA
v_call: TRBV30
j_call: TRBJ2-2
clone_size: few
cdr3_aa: AGGLGARTGELF

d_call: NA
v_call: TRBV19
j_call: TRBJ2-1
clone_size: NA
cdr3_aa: ASSISRGSYNEQF

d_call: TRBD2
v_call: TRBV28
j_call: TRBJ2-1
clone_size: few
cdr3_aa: ASRWGLGDYNEQF

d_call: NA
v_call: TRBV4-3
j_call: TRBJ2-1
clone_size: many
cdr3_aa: ASSQNIGGSKQAEQF

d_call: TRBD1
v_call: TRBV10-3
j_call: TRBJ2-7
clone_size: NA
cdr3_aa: AISVDRGEQY

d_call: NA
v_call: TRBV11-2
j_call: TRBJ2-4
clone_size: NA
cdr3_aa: ASSLVPGQATGGIQY

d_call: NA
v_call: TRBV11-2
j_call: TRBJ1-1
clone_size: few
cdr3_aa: ASSLDGPGTTEAF

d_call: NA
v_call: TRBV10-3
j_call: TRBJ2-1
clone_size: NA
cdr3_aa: AISESIAGDNEQF

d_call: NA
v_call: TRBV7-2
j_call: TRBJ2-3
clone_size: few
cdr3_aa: ASSFYGTDTQY

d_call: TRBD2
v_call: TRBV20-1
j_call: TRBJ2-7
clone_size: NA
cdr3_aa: SAQTSGGRYKSSYEQY

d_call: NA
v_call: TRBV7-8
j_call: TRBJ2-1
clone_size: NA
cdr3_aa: ASSLPGGLSSYNEQF

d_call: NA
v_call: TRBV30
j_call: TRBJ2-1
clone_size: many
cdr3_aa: AWRRKGYNEQF

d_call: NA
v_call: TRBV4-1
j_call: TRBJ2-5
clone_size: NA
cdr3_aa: ASSQGKLQETQY

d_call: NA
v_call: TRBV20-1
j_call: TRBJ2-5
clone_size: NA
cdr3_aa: SARLGETQY

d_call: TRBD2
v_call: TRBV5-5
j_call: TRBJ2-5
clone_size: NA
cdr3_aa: ASSLSGGQRETQY

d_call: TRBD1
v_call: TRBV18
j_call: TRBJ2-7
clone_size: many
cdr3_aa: ASSRETGSYEQY

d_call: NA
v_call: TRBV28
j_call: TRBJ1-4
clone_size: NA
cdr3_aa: ASSLIGTNEKLF

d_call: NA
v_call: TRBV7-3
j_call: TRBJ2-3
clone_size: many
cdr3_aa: ASSSRSSTDTQY

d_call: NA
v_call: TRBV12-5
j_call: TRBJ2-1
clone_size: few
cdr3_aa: ASGLVPQLNEQF